This TCR beta chain was sequenced during a study of radiation and T cells in renal cell carcinoma (dated by TCRdb to the early 2020s). Broadly, across the study: Samples were obtained from a clinical trial, in which 15 Gy stereotactic body radiation therapy was delivered to primary renal cell carcinomas and nephrectomy was performed 4 weeks later. In total, about 50 samples, comprising approximately 25 tumors and around 27 peripheral blood samples, were subjected to TCR beta sequencing. Across all 50 or so samples, under 5 million unique CDR3 nucleotide sequences, encoding 2.5 million to 3 million unique CDR3 amino acid sequences, were identified. Study-wide conclusions, independent of this receptor: Blood repertoire dynamics were not followed beyond 4 weeks after treatment. The single-armed trial design could not address effects of radiation dose or scheduling on the TCR repertoire. Because pretreatment tumor biopsies were not available, the baseline intratumoral presence of clonotypes could not be determined. In blood, the top tumor clonotypes increased from baseline to 2 weeks after radiation and then shrank by 4 weeks, which suggests a temporary expansion of tumor-resident clones.

V was cut back by 8 bases and J by 7 bases, leaving a gap of 20 bases between them. The CDR1 and CDR2 encoded by the germline V gene are MNHNS and SASEGT. The CDR3 starts with the cysteine, ends with the phenylalanine, and has 14 residues. Only the CDR3 DNA stays, 42 bases, in frame from base 1. The immunoSEQ kit was used, according to the manufacturer's recommendations, to generate TCR beta libraries from genomic DNA. Library preparation used a first multiplex PCR with proprietary primers, then a second PCR adding unique barcodes, with bead cleanups after each round. A positive control reaction and a negative control reaction, both provided in the kit, were run with every batch of samples. The final libraries underwent checking on an Agilent 4200 TapeStation D1000 ScreenTape, volumetric pooling, and quantification by qPCR. Sequencing was performed on an Illumina NextSeq500 using a MidOutput 150-cycle cartridge, with 156 Read1 cycles, 15 Index1 cycles, and the kit custom primers. The pooled library was loaded at approximately 0.98 pM with about 21% PhiX control spiked in. In the paper's pipeline: Vendor-processed data were analyzed in R, and a clonotype was defined as all T cells sharing the same CDR3 nucleotide sequence. In the clone abundance analyses, frequencies were normalized to the 10,000 most abundant clones in each sample. Before analysis, public T cell clones were removed, and these numbered fewer than six per sample on average. An abundance difference of at least 32-fold between compartments was the criterion for calling clonotypes tumor-enriched or baseline blood-enriched. A beta-binomial differential abundance model was used to identify clonotypes that expanded or contracted between blood time points. Tumor-blood repertoire similarity was measured with the Baroni-Urbani and Buser coefficient, and groups were compared using two-tailed Wilcoxon tests in R. Held by TCRdb, this immuneACCESS table contains in-frame sequences only and omits some clones. Under half of the omission traces to an unresolved V gene where checked; the cause of the rest is unknown. The D gene and trimming were derived from the DNA, and the V and J assignments and clone size from that table. A total of about 130,000 clones appear in this sample, about four fifths of them only once. The ten biggest clones cover 4.5% to 7% of the sample.

For this clone: Its antigen is unknown. It has no much larger one-base neighbor in the sample; base qualities were not kept.

The meaning of the sample's time point label: blood 2 weeks post-SBRT. The treatment or condition label of this sample denotes: 15 Gy SBRT to primary tumor, nephrectomy 4 weeks later. To track tumor-enriched clonotypes, serial peripheral blood was sampled from radiation-treated patients at baseline and at 2 weeks and 4 weeks after SBRT. Every patient had renal cell carcinoma of clear cell pathology. The QIAamp DNA Blood Mini Kit (Qiagen) was used to prepare genomic DNA for TCR sequencing. Only samples passing all quality control checks were included in the analyses. The chain joins TRBV6-1 to TRBJ2-5; a tentative D call is TRBD2 (6 bases match). The TCR sequence derives from a man aged 50 to 60 with renal cell carcinoma. The sequencing used blood, collected from a patient whose treatment included radiotherapy and nephrectomy. The nucleotides are TGTGCCAGCGGCCCTTTTTGGGGAGGAGGGACCCAGTACTTC. Its protein is CASGPFWGGGTQYF.